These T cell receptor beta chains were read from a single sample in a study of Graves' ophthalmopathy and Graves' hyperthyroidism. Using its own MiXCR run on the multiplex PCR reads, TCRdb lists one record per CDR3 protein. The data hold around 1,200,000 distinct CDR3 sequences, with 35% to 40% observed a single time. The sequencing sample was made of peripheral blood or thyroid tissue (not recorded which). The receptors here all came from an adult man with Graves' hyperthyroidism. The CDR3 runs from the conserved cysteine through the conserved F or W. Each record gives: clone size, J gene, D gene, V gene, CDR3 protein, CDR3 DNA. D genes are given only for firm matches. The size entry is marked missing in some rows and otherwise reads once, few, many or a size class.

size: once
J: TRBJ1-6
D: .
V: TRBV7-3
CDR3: CASSQEKITSPLHF
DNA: TGCGCCAGCAGCCAAGAAAAAATCACCTCACCCCTCCACTTT

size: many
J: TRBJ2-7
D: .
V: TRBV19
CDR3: CASSIGPSDEQYF
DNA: TGTGCCAGTAGTATAGGTCCATCGGACGAGCAGTACTTC

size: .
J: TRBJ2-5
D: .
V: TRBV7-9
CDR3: CASSLLGSSPETQYF
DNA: TGTGCCAGCAGCTTATTAGGGTCGTCCCCAGAGACCCAGTACTTC

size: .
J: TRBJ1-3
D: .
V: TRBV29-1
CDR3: CSVDTGGASGNTIYF
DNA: TGCAGCGTTGATACGGGGGGAGCCTCTGGAAACACCATATATTTT

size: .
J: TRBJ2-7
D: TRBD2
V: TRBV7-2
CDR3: CASSLGLAGATLFSYEQYF
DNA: TGTGCCAGCAGCTTAGGACTAGCGGGGGCCACACTCTTCTCCTACGAGCAGTACTTC

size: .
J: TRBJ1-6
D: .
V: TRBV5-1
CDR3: CASRRRSEELYNSPLHF
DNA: TGCGCCAGCCGAAGGCGCAGTGAGGAACTCTATAATTCACCCCTCCACTTT

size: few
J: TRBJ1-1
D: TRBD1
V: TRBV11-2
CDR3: CASSPRTGKANTEAFF
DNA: TGTGCCAGCAGCCCACGGACAGGGAAAGCTAACACTGAAGCTTTCTTT

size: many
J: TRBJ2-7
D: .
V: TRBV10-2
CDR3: CASSEGESEQYF
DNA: TGCGCCAGCAGTGAAGGGGAGTCCGAGCAGTACTTC

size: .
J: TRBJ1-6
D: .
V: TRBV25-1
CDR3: CARGFRTDSPLHF
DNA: TGTGCTAGAGGGTTTAGGACGGATTCACCCCTCCACTTT

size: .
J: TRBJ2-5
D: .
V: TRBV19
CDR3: CASSISGTPKQETQYF
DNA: TGTGCCAGTAGTATATCCGGGACCCCTAAACAAGAGACCCAGTACTTC

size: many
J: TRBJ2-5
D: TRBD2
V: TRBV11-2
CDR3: CASSPGLAGRAETQYF
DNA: TGTGCCAGCAGCCCGGGACTAGCGGGAAGGGCGGAGACCCAGTACTTC

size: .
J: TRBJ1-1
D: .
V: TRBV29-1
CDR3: CSAKKDMNTEAFF
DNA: TGCAGCGCCAAAAAAGACATGAACACTGAAGCTTTCTTT

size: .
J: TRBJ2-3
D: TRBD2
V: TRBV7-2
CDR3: CASSLISGGAPDTQYF
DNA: TGTGCCAGCAGCTTAATATCCGGGGGGGCCCCAGATACGCAGTATTTT

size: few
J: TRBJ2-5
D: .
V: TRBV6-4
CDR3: CASSEDLQTTQYF
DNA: TGTGCCAGCAGCGAGGACCTCCAGACGACCCAGTACTTC

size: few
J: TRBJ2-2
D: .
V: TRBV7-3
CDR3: CASSLTSVPGELFF
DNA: TGTGCCAGCAGCTTAACCAGCGTCCCCGGGGAGCTGTTTTTT

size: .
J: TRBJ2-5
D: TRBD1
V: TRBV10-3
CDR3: CAIRTGTGGETQYF
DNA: TGTGCCATCAGAACCGGGACAGGGGGAGAGACCCAGTACTTC

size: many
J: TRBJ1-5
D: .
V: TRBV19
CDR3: CASGSQPQHF
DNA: TGTGCCAGTGGTTCTCAGCCCCAGCATTTT

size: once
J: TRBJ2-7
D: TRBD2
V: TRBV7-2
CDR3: CASTVGGGAGYEQYF
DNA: TGTGCCAGCACCGTCGGCGGGGGGGCCGGTTACGAGCAGTACTTC

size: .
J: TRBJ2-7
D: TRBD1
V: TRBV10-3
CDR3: CAISYSDRRYYEQYF
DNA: TGTGCCATCAGTTACTCGGACAGGAGGTACTACGAGCAGTACTTC

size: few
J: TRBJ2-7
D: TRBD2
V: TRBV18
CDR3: CASSPASGAGYEQYF
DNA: TGTGCCAGCTCACCGGCTAGCGGGGCCGGGTACGAGCAGTACTTC

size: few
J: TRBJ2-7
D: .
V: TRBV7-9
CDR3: CASSLRQQLSYEQYF
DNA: TGTGCCAGCAGCCTAAGACAGCAACTCTCATACGAGCAGTACTTC

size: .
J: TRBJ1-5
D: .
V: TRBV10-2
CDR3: CASSGGSNNQPQHF
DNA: TGCGCCAGCAGTGGGGGATCCAACAATCAGCCCCAGCATTTT

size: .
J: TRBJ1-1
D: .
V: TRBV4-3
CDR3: CASSQARGTEAFF
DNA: TGCGCCAGCAGCCAAGCGCGGGGAACTGAAGCTTTCTTT

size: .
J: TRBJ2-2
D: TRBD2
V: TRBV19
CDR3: CASSMPGLAVNTGELSF
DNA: TGTGCCAGTAGTATGCCGGGACTAGCGGTTAACACCGGGGAGCTGTCTTTT

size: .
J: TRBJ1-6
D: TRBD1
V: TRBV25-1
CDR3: CALGQGGSPLHF
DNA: TGTGCCCTGGGACAGGGGGGTTCACCCCTCCACTTT

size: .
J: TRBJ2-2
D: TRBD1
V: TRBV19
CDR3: CASSAGQGFGELFF
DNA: TGTGCCAGTAGTGCGGGACAGGGGTTCGGGGAGCTGTTTTTT

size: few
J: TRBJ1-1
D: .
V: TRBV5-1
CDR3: CASSLTGPPEAFF
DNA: TGTGCCAGCAGCTTAACAGGGCCCCCTGAAGCTTTCTTT

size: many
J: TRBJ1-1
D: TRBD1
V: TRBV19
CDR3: CASSERWTGATNTEAFF
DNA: TGTGCCAGTAGTGAACGTTGGACAGGGGCTACGAACACTGAAGCTTTCTTT

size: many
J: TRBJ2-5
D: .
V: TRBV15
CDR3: CATSRDSRETQYF
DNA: TGTGCCACCAGCCGTGACTCCCGGGAGACCCAGTACTTC

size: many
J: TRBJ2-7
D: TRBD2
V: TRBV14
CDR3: CASSRESGSGYEQYF
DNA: TGTGCCAGCAGCCGAGAAAGCGGGAGTGGTTACGAGCAGTACTTC

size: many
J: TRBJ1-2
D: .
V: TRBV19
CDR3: CASRQQAGRYGYTF
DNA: TGTGCCAGTAGACAGCAAGCCGGACGCTATGGCTACACCTTC

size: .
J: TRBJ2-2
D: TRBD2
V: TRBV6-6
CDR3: CASRTSGETTGELFF
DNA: TGTGCCAGCAGAACTAGCGGTGAAACCACCGGGGAGCTGTTTTTT

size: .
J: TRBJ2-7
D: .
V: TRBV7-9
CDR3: CASSPQSGATERYEQYF
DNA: TGTGCCAGCAGCCCTCAGTCGGGCGCAACAGAACGGTACGAGCAGTACTTC

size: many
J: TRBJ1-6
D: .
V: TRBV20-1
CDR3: CSAPEGRVGSPLHF
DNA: TGCAGTGCCCCCGAGGGCAGGGTTGGGTCACCCCTCCACTTT

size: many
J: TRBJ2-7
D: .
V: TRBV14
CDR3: CASSHEWNLREQYF
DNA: TGTGCCAGCAGCCACGAGTGGAATTTAAGGGAGCAGTACTTC

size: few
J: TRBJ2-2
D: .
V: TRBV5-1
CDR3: CASGTPNTGELFF
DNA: TGCGCCAGCGGGACACCGAACACCGGGGAGCTGTTTTTT

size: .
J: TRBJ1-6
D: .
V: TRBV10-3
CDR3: CAISGGSNSPLHF
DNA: TGTGCCATCAGTGGGGGGAGTAATTCACCCCTCCACTTT

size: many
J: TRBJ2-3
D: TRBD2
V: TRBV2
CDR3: CASSTGGSTDTQYF
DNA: TGTGCCAGCAGCACGGGAGGGAGCACAGATACGCAGTATTTT

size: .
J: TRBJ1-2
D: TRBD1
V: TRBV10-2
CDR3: CARSEGTGGYTF
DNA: TGCGCCAGGTCGGAGGGGACAGGTGGCTACACCTTC

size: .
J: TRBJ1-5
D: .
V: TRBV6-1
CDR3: CASSLGQDSSPQHF
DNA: TGTGCCAGCAGTTTAGGGCAGGATAGTTCGCCCCAGCATTTT

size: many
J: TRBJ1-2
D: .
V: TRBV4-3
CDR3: CASSQDTDGYTF
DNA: TGCGCCAGCAGCCAAGATACCGATGGCTACACCTTC

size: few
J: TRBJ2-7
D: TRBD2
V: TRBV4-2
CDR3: CASSFYVTGRDEQYF
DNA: TGTGCCAGCAGCTTCTATGTGACGGGGAGGGACGAGCAGTACTTC

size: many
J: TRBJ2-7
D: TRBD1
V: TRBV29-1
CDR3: CSVEGQGGYEQYF
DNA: TGCAGCGTTGAAGGACAGGGTGGGTACGAGCAGTACTTC

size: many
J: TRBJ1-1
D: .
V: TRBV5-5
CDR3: CASSSGTNEAFF
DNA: TGTGCCAGCAGCTCCGGGACAAACGAAGCTTTCTTT

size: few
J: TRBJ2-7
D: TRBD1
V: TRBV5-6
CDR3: CASSYTPGQGHEQYF
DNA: TGTGCCAGCAGCTACACCCCGGGACAGGGACACGAGCAGTACTTC

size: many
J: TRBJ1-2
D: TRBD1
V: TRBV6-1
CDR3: CASRGTGSLGYTF
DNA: TGTGCCAGCAGGGGGACAGGGTCTCTTGGCTACACCTTC

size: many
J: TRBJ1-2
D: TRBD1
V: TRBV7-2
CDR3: CASSRDSPYGYTF
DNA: TGTGCCAGCAGCCGGGACAGTCCTTATGGCTACACCTTC

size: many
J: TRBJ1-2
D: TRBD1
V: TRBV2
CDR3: CASEVDLGDRGDGYTF
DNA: TGTGCCAGCGAAGTGGATCTGGGGGACAGGGGGGATGGCTACACCTTC

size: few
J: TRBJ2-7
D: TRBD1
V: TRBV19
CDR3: CASKQTGPSYEQYF
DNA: TGTGCCAGCAAGCAGACAGGGCCCTCCTACGAGCAGTACTTC

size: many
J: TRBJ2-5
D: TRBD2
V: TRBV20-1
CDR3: CSAITLAVQETQYF
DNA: TGCAGTGCCATCACCCTAGCGGTCCAAGAGACCCAGTACTTC

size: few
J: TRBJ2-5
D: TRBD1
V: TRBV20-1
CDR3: CSATGTATSNKQETQYF
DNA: TGCAGTGCAACCGGGACAGCGACTTCTAATAAACAAGAGACCCAGTACTTC

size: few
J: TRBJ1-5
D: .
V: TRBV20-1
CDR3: CSAGAGHQPQHF
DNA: TGCAGTGCGGGGGCAGGGCATCAGCCCCAGCATTTT

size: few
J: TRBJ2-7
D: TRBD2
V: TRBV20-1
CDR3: CSARDHMKAGGNYEQYF
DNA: TGCAGTGCTAGAGATCACATGAAAGCGGGGGGAAACTACGAGCAGTACTTC

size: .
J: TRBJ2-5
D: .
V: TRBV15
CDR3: CATSRNYQETQYF
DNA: TGTGCCACCAGCAGAAACTACCAAGAGACCCAGTACTTC

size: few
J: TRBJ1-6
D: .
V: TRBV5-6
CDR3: CASSLVSLQIDSPLHF
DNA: TGTGCCAGCAGCTTGGTGTCTCTACAGATAGATTCACCCCTCCACTTT

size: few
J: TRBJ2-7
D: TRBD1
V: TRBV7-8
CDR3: CASSLAGGTGDLYEQYF
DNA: TGTGCCAGCAGCTTAGCTGGGGGGACAGGGGACTTATACGAGCAGTACTTC

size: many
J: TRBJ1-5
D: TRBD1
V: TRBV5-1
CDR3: CASSLAGGEQPQHF
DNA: TGCGCCAGCAGCTTGGCAGGGGGCGAACAGCCCCAGCATTTT

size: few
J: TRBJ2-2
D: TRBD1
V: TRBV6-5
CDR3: CASRPRQGPANTGELFF
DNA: TGTGCCAGCAGGCCCAGACAGGGGCCAGCGAACACCGGGGAGCTGTTTTTT

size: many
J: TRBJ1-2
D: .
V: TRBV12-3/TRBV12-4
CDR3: CASSLLGISEDGYTF
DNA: TGTGCCAGCAGTTTATTGGGGATCTCAGAGGATGGCTACACCTTC

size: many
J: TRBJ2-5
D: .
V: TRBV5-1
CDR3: CASNTGSPQYF
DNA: TGCGCCAGCAATACAGGTTCTCCCCAGTACTTC